The next 10 T cell receptor beta chains were all read from a single sample in a study of T cells in Graves' hyperthyroidism and ophthalmopathy. Amplified TCR beta CDR3 regions came from RNA transcripts. In the first-round RT-PCR of the TCR CDR3, the HTBI primer set was used. In TCRdb, the multiplex PCR reads were re-called with MiXCR into one record per CDR3 protein. Here the sample spans hundreds of thousands of distinct CDR3 sequences, 14% to 15% being singletons. The sequenced sample consisted of blood. The receptor source for this set is a woman between 40 and 50 years old with Graves' ophthalmopathy.

This clonotype has at least ten counts. CDR3 protein: CASKSQGSGGQPQHF. CDR3 coding DNA: TGTGCCAGCAAATCTCAAGGTAGCGGGGGTCAGCCCCAGCATTTT. The chain links TRBV6-2 or TRBV6-3 to TRBJ1-5, with D perhaps matching TRBD1 (5 bases). Germline CDR1 and CDR2: MNHEY and SVGEGT. This CDR3 has 15 amino acids. The V gene lost 7 bases and the J gene lost 6 bases, with 19 bases spanning the gap.

The chain recombines TRBV6-1 with TRBJ2-7; the D gene is possibly TRBD1 (5 bases). Looked up from germline, CDR1 is MNHNS and CDR2 is SASEGT. The V end lost 6 bases, the J end lost 4 bases, and 13 bases lay between the germline ends. The CDR3 has 13 residues. The CDR3 loop reads CASRETVRYEQYF. The CDR3, as DNA: TGTGCCAGCAGGGAGACAGTAAGATACGAGCAGTACTTC.

This clonotype has ten or more counts. The chain combines TRBV12-3 or TRBV12-4 with TRBJ2-6; D not certain. V dropped 7 bases and J dropped 0 bases, with 10 bases sitting between them. The CDR3 spans 15 residues. The CDR3 DNA follows: TGTGCCAGCACTACCTTTAGCTCTGGGGCCAACGTCCTGACTTTC. Protein sequence: CASTTFSSGANVLTF.

This clonotype was counted many times. The chain recombines TRBV6-5 with TRBJ2-2, with TRBD2 matching 8 bases. This CDR3 is 16 amino acids long. Per germline, CDR1 MNHEY and CDR2 SVGAGI. V was clipped by 2 bases and J by 1 base; unmatched bases: 3. This CDR3 is CASSYRGGGNTGELFF. The CDR3 DNA sequence: TGTGCCAGCAGTTACCGGGGGGGAGGGAACACCGGGGAGCTGTTTTTT.

This clonotype occurred many times. The J gene is TRBJ1-3, the V gene TRBV20-1; D is unresolved. Germline V gives CDR1 DFQATT, CDR2 SNEGSKA (reference sequence). The CDR3 consists of 12 residues. CDR3 nucleotides: TGCAGCACGAAAGGGTATGGGGACACCATATATTTT. It specifies CSTKGYGDTIYF.

This clonotype has at least ten counts. This rearrangement joins TRBV5-1 to TRBJ1-2; D is ambiguous. The CDR3 has 15 amino acids. Germline assignment: CDR1 SGHRS and CDR2 YFSETQ. V was trimmed by 1 base and J by 4 bases, leaving 14 bases between them. CDR3 region: CASSLSTGRTYGYTF. In DNA form, the CDR3 reads TGCGCCAGCAGCTTGTCTACCGGGAGGACCTATGGCTACACCTTC.

This clonotype was recorded many times. The chain has TRBV9 and TRBJ2-5; 11 nucleotides align to TRBD2. Germline loops: CDR1 SGDLS, CDR2 YYNGEE. The CDR3 is made up of 15 amino acids. V shed 4 bases, J shed 8 bases, and the junction held 10 bases outside the gene matches. CDR3 sequence (DNA): TGTGCCAGCAGCCCCCACGTTACTAGCGGGAGAACCCAGTACTTC. This translates into CASSPHVTSGRTQYF.

Ten or more counts support this clonotype. The chain employs TRBV9 and TRBJ2-7, with 11 positions matching TRBD2. The CDR3 covers 15 residues. The germline V gene encodes CDR1 SGDLS and CDR2 YYNGEE. V dropped 0 bases and J dropped 6; count of bases not matched to a gene: 5. Here the CDR3 DNA reads TGTGCCAGCAGCGTAGGTAGCGGGAGGGCCTTCGAGCAGTACTTC. Its translation: CASSVGSGRAFEQYF.

In its sample, this clonotype was seen a few times. The rearrangement uses TRBV6-1 and TRBJ2-1; TRBD2 matches 7 bases. V gave up 4 bases and J gave up 6 bases; unmatched junction bases: 3. CDR3 length: 13 residues. Germline CDR1 reads MNHNS; CDR2 reads SASEGT. The CDR3 DNA is TGTGCCAGCAGTGCGGGACTACTCAATGAGCAGTTCTTC. This gives the protein CASSAGLLNEQFF.

The chain employs TRBV4-1 and TRBJ2-7, with 11 bases aligning to TRBD2. CDR1 and CDR2 from the germline V gene are MGHRA and YSYEKL. The CDR3 runs to 16 residues. V shed 3 bases and J 2 bases; nucleotides not matched to a gene: 6. The CDR3 DNA reads TGCGCCAGCAGCCATGATCTAGCGGGAGGACCCTACGAGCAGTACTTC. Protein: CASSHDLAGGPYEQYF.